Given below is one TCR beta chain in context. The sample has other DNA sequences that encode this CDR3 too. These data originate in a study of T cell responses to AZD1222 COVID-19 vaccine. Clones were read by immunoSEQ multiplex PCR, and TCRdb kept only the in-frame ones, dropping some. Of about 140,000 clones in the sample, 89% were seen once. This CDR3 is 14 amino acids long. V was clipped by 0 bases and J by 4 bases, with 7 bases between them. CDR1 and CDR2 (germline): MGHRA, YSYEKL. This specimen consisted of peripheral blood, obtained on day 0 of AZD1222 vaccination. The gene calls are TRBV4-1 and TRBJ1-5; possibly TRBD1 for D (6 bases). This clonotype originated in an adult in good health. This CDR3 is CASSQERGNQPQHF. CDR3 coding DNA: TGCGCCAGCAGCCAAGAGAGGGGGAATCAGCCCCAGCATTTT.